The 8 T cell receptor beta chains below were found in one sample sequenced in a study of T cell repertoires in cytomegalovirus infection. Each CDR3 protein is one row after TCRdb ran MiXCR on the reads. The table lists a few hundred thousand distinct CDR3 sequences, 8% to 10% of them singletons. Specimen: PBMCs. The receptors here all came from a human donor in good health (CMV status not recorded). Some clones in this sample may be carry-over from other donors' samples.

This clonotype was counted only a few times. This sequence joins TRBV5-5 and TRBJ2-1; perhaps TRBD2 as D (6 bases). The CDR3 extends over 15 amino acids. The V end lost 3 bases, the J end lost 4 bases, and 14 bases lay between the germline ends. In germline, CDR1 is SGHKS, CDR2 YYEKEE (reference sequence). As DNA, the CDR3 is TGTGCCAGCAGCTCAGAACCGGGAGTTTACAATGAGCAGTTCTTC. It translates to CASSSEPGVYNEQFF.

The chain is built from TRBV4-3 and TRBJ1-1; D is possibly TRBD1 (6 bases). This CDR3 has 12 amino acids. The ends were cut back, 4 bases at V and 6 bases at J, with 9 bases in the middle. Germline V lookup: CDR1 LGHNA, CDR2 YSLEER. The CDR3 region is CASSRGQSEAFF. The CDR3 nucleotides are TGCGCCAGCAGCCGGGGACAATCTGAAGCTTTCTTT.

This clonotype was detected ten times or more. The CDR3 reads CASSLVSGGGTDTQYF. The DNA of the CDR3 is TGTGCCAGCAGCTTAGTGTCGGGCGGGGGGACAGATACGCAGTATTTT. This sequence joins TRBV7-2 and TRBJ2-3; 8 nucleotides agree with TRBD2. The length of the CDR3 is 16 residues. Per the germline V gene, CDR1 is SGHTA and CDR2 is FQGNSA. The V segment lost 1 base and the J segment 3 bases; nucleotides outside the gene matches: 6.

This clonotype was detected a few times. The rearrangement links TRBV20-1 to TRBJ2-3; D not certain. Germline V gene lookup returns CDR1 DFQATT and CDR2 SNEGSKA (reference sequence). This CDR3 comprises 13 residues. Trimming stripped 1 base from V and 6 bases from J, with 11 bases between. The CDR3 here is CSARVVIGDTQYF. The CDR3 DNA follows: TGCAGTGCTAGAGTCGTAATCGGTGATACGCAGTATTTT.

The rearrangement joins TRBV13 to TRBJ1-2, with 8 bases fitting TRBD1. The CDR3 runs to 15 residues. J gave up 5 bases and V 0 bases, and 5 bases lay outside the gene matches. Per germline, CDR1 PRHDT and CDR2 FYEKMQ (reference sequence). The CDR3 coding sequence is TGTGCCAGCAGCTTAGGACAGGGGGACGATTATGGCTACACCTTC. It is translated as CASSLGQGDDYGYTF.

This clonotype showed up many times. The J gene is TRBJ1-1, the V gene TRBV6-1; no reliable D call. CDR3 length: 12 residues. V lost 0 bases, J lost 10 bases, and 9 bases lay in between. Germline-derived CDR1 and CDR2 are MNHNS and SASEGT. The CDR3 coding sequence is TGTGCCAGCAGTGAAGCGGGAGGGAGAGCTTTCTTT. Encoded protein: CASSEAGGRAFF.

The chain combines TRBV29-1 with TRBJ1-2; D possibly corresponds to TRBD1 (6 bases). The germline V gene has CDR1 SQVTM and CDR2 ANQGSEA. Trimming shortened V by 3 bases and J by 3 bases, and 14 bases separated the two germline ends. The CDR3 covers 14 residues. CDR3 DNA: TGCAGCGTTGACCCACAGGGATGGGACTATGGCTACACCTTC. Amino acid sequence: CSVDPQGWDYGYTF. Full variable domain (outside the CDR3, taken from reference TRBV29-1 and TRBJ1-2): SAVISQKPSRDICQRGTSLTIQCQVDSQVTMMFWYRQQPGQSLTLIATANQGSEATYESGFVIDKFPISRPNLTFSTLTVSNMSPEDSSIYLCSVDPQGWDYGYTFGSGTRLTVV.

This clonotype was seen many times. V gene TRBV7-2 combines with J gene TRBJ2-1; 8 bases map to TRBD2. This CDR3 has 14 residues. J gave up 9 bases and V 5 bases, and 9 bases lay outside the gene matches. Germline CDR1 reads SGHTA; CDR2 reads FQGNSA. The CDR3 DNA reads TGTGCCAGCAGCCAAACACTAGCGGCGGGTGAGCAGTTCTTC. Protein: CASSQTLAAGEQFF.